The 2 T cell receptor beta chains below all came from one sample that was sequenced in a study. TCRdb itself ran the 5' RACE reads through MiXCR, one entry per CDR3 protein. The sample includes about 57,000 distinct CDR3 sequences, more than 25% of them seen just once. Tregs were sorted as CD4+CD25+CD127-/low cells. The sequenced sample consisted of tumor-infiltrating Tregs sorted from the breast tumor. Every receptor here comes from a female donor with breast cancer.

This clonotype was found a few times. This sequence joins TRBV20-1 and TRBJ2-3; the D gene is possibly TRBD2 (5 bases). The CDR3 totals 14 residues. Germline V lookup: CDR1 DFQATT, CDR2 SNEGSKA (reference sequence). V lost 5 bases and J 5 bases, leaving 17 bases between the germline ends. This chain's CDR3 is CSASLVTEVDTQYF. Here the CDR3 DNA reads TGCAGTGCTTCACTAGTCACAGAGGTAGATACGCAGTATTTT.

A note on this clonotype: This could be a read error, since a much larger clone is one nucleotide away. The V and J genes are TRBV29-1 and TRBJ1-1; D remains unclear. This CDR3 spans 13 amino acids. The V end lost 3 bases, the J end lost 0 bases, and 8 bases lay between the germline ends. CDR1 and CDR2 from the germline V gene are SQVTM and ANQGSEA. This CDR3 reads CSVDKGLNTEAFF. CDR3 nucleotides: TGCAGCGTTGACAAGGGATTGAACACTGAAGCTTTCTTT.